The clone carrying this T cell receptor beta chain has at least ten counts. From RNA transcripts, TCR beta CDR3 regions were amplified. The HTBI set primed first-round TCR CDR3 RT-PCR. TCRdb reprocessed the multiplex PCR reads with MiXCR, giving one entry per CDR3 protein. The repertoire holds around 340,000 distinct CDR3 sequences, with 15% to 20% as singletons. The data were taken from a study of T cells in Graves' hyperthyroidism and ophthalmopathy. Whole-study context: Peripheral blood was taken when the disease was first diagnosed, before any treatment began.

Trimming shortened V by 7 bases and J by 2 bases, and 10 bases separated the two germline ends. Looked up from germline, CDR1 is MNHEY and CDR2 is SMNVEV (reference sequence). The CDR3 length is 13 residues. The sample consisted of blood. The sequence was obtained from a woman aged 40 to 50 with Graves' ophthalmopathy. This chain uses TRBV27 with TRBJ2-3; D ambiguous. As DNA, the CDR3 is TGTGCCAGCACCATCCCTCTCACAGATACGCAGTATTTT. Translation: CASTIPLTDTQYF.